The clone carrying this T cell receptor (beta chain) occurred a few times. Each patient was aged 18 to 65 and had newly diagnosed hyperthyroidism of under 2 months' duration. The data were obtained in a study of T cells in Graves' hyperthyroidism and ophthalmopathy. TCR beta CDR3 regions were amplified from RNA. The primer set for the first-round RT-PCR of the TCR CDR3 was HTBI. TCRdb passed the multiplex PCR reads through MiXCR, listing each CDR3 protein once. Of a few hundred thousand distinct CDR3 sequences in the sample, approximately 15% were seen once. The sequence was obtained from a woman aged 25 to 45 with Graves' hyperthyroidism that later progressed to Graves' ophthalmopathy. Sequenced input: blood.

CDR3 amino acids: CASSVTTPGNYGYTF. In nucleotides, the CDR3 is TGTGCCAGTAGTGTAACAACCCCAGGGAACTATGGCTACACCTTC. The chain has TRBV19 and TRBJ1-2, with D maybe TRBD1 (5 bases). The CDR3 covers 15 residues. The germline gives CDR1 LNHDA, CDR2 SQIVND (reference sequence). Trimming pared 5 bases from V and 2 bases from J, leaving 15 bases between. Complete variable domain (other parts from reference TRBV19 and TRBJ1-2): DGGITQSPKYLFRKEGQNVTLSCEQNLNHDAMYWYRQDPGQGLRLIYYSQIVNDFQKGDIAEGYSVSREKKESFPLTVTSAQKNPTAFYLCASSVTTPGNYGYTFGSGTRLTVV.